Listed below are T cell receptor beta chains from one sample, sequenced in a study of blood T cells in healthy people across ages. One entry per CDR3 protein results from TCRdb running MiXCR on the 5' RACE reads. The table lists around 1,900,000 distinct CDR3 sequences, about 39% of them singletons. The sample consisted of blood. These TCRs come from a human donor in good health. The CDR3 runs from the conserved cysteine through the conserved F or W. The order of the fields is clone size, D gene, J gene, V gene, CDR3 protein, CDR3 DNA. D genes are given only for firm matches. The size field is filled for only some rows; it gives once, few, many or a size class.

>.|.|TRBJ1-5|TRBV20-1
CSVGVPLFNQPQHF
TGCAGTGTCGGGGTTCCACTCTTCAATCAGCCCCAGCATTTT
>few|TRBD2|TRBJ2-7|TRBV7-2
CASSPGTSGVPYEQYF
TGTGCCAGCAGCCCCGGGACTAGCGGAGTACCCTACGAGCAGTACTTC
>.|.|TRBJ1-1|TRBV2
CASSVSTAEAFF
TGTGCCAGCAGTGTATCAACGGCTGAAGCTTTCTTT
>.|TRBD2|TRBJ2-5|TRBV3-1
CPSSSQRGGETQYF
TGTCCCAGCAGCTCCCAGCGGGGAGGGGAGACCCAGTACTTC
>few|.|TRBJ2-7|TRBV7-8
CASSSSLLSSSYEQYF
TGTGCCAGCAGCTCTAGCCTACTTAGTAGCTCCTACGAGCAGTACTTC
>.|TRBD2|TRBJ2-5|TRBV6-6
CASSYSRGGGQTQYF
TGTGCCAGCAGTTACTCGCGGGGGGGCGGACAGACCCAGTACTTC
>.|.|TRBJ1-2|TRBV12-3/TRBV12-4
CASSSAPGGYGYTF
.
>.|TRBD1|TRBJ2-7|TRBV6-2/TRBV6-3
CASSPRTGVMAYEQYF
TGTGCCAGCAGCCCTCGGACAGGGGTAATGGCCTACGAGCAGTACTTC
>few|TRBD2|TRBJ2-1|TRBV7-8
CASSLVGGGAFREQFF
TGTGCCAGCAGCTTAGTCGGCGGGGGGGCCTTTCGCGAGCAGTTCTTC
>few|TRBD2|TRBJ2-5|TRBV12-3/TRBV12-4
CASSYGTSGRGTQYF
TGTGCCAGCAGTTACGGGACTAGCGGTAGAGGGACCCAGTACTTC
>.|TRBD1|TRBJ1-2|TRBV10-3
CAISSQGFDYGYTF
TGTGCCATCAGCTCACAGGGGTTTGACTATGGCTACACCTTC
>.|.|TRBJ2-5|TRBV5-1
CASSLGGSNLQETQYF
TGCGCCAGCAGCTTGGGGGGGTCCAACCTTCAAGAGACCCAGTACTTC
>.|TRBD2|TRBJ2-5|TRBV15
CATSRDPLAGKETQYF
TGTGCCACCAGCAGAGATCCCCTAGCGGGGAAGGAGACCCAGTACTTC
>.|.|TRBJ2-7|TRBV4-3
CACSQERWEAYEQYF
TGCGCCTGCAGCCAAGAGAGGTGGGAAGCCTACGAGCAGTACTTC
>.|.|TRBJ1-2|TRBV7-9
CVSSLEQGLSGGYTF
TGTGTCAGCAGCTTAGAACAGGGCTTAAGCGGTGGCTACACCTTC
>.|.|TRBJ2-2|TRBV20-1
CSVRGGSVTGELFF
TGCAGTGTACGTGGGGGGTCAGTCACCGGGGAGCTGTTTTTT
>few|.|TRBJ1-2|TRBV12-3/TRBV12-4
CASSLWGALGGYTF
TGTGCCAGCAGTTTATGGGGGGCATTGGGTGGCTACACCTTC
>.|TRBD1|TRBJ2-1|TRBV7-9
CASSPQQGEGYNEQFF
TGTGCCAGCAGCCCACAACAGGGGGAAGGCTACAATGAGCAGTTCTTC
>.|TRBD1|TRBJ1-6|TRBV2
CASRGTGGSYNSPLHF
TGTGCCAGCAGGGGAACAGGGGGCTCCTATAATTCACCCCTCCACTTT
>once|.|TRBJ1-1|TRBV5-5
CASAQTGQYEAFF
TGTGCCAGCGCCCAAACTGGGCAATATGAAGCTTTCTTT
>.|.|TRBJ1-4|TRBV7-9
CASSFQGAENEKLFF
TGTGCCAGCAGCTTCCAGGGTGCGGAAAATGAAAAACTGTTTTTT
>.|TRBD1|TRBJ2-2|TRBV6-5
CASKRQGRTGELFF
TGTGCCAGCAAGAGACAGGGGAGAACCGGGGAGCTGTTTTTT
>.|.|TRBJ2-7|TRBV7-2
CASSLVGGLYEQYF
TGTGCCAGCAGCTTGGTAGGGGGGCTCTACGAGCAGTACTTC
>.|.|TRBJ2-7|TRBV7-2
CASSRDIAISYEQYF
TGTGCCAGCAGTCGAGACATCGCCATTTCCTACGAGCAGTACTTC
>.|TRBD1|TRBJ2-5|TRBV3-1
CASSQDSPYRGRKETQYF
TGTGCCAGCAGCCAAGATTCACCGTACAGGGGTCGTAAGGAGACCCAGTACTTC
>.|TRBD1|TRBJ2-7|TRBV10-3
CAISDPNTGAYEQYF
TGTGCCATCAGTGACCCGAATACAGGGGCCTACGAGCAGTACTTC
>.|TRBD1|TRBJ1-2|TRBV27
CASSPTVTGAPYGYTF
TGTGCCAGCAGTCCGACTGTGACAGGGGCCCCCTATGGCTACACCTTC
>.|.|TRBJ1-1|TRBV12-3/TRBV12-4
CASSLLLSGEAFF
.
>few|.|TRBJ1-5|TRBV12-3/TRBV12-4
CASSSETDNQPQHF
TGTGCCAGCAGTTCCGAGACCGATAATCAGCCCCAGCATTTT
>few|TRBD1|TRBJ2-3|TRBV29-1
CSVARQGRDTQYF
TGCAGCGTTGCCCGACAGGGGAGAGATACGCAGTATTTT
>.|TRBD2|TRBJ2-1|TRBV5-1
CASSLDSGVVGEQFF
TGCGCCAGCAGCTTGGATAGCGGGGTAGTGGGTGAGCAGTTCTTC
>few|TRBD2|TRBJ2-1|TRBV5-1
CASSWGLADDNEQFF
TGCGCCAGCAGCTGGGGACTAGCGGATGACAATGAGCAGTTCTTC